Presented here are 10 T cell receptor beta chains from one specimen sequenced in a study of blood T cells in healthy people across ages. With a J-beta primer mix and a sample-barcoded 5' primer, a second PCR ran 7 to 11 cycles. TCRdb redid the calling of the 5' RACE reads with MiXCR, one entry per CDR3 protein. Of about 780,000 distinct CDR3 sequences in the sample, around a quarter were seen once. The data also belong to a second study, concerning T cells of mothers and their children.

The sequenced sample consisted of blood. Receptors were obtained from a boy aged 5-17 years in good health.

The V and J genes are TRBV9 and TRBJ2-7; D is perhaps TRBD1 (6 bases). This CDR3 is 14 amino acids long. Germline V gene data show CDR1 as SGDLS and CDR2 as YYNGEE. Trimming took off 3 bases at V and 6 bases at J, with 16 bases between the two ends. CDR3 residues: CASSAGGRASEQYF. The CDR3 DNA reads as TGTGCCAGCAGCGCTGGGGGCAGGGCCTCCGAGCAGTACTTC. Supplemented by reference TRBV9 and TRBJ2-7, the full variable domain reads DSGVTQTPKHLITATGQRVTLRCSPRSGDLSVYWYQQSLDQGLQFLIQYYNGEERAKGNILERFSAQQFPDLHSELNLSSLELGDSALYFCASSAGGRASEQYFGPGTRLTVT.

This clonotype has just a few counts. Written as DNA, the CDR3 is TGCAGTGCCCGGCATCCTAAAGCGTCCGGGGCCAACGTCCTGACTTTC. Translation gives CSARHPKASGANVLTF. The gene calls are TRBV20-1 and TRBJ2-6, with D unresolved. Germline assignment: CDR1 DFQATT and CDR2 SNEGSKA (reference sequence). V lost 6 bases and J lost 4, with 19 bases in between. This CDR3 region has 16 residues.

The rearrangement links TRBV5-1 to TRBJ2-2, with a possible D match to TRBD2 (5 bases). Trimming cost V 4 bases and J 2 bases, with 18 bases left between them. This CDR3 has 17 amino acids. Germline V gene lookup returns CDR1 SGHRS and CDR2 YFSETQ. The CDR3: CASSPPGAVYNTGELFF. DNA for the CDR3: TGCGCCAGCAGCCCACCCGGAGCGGTTTATAACACCGGGGAGCTGTTTTTT.

The chain uses TRBV30 and TRBJ1-5; TRBD1 matches 8 bases. The CDR3 sequence is 14 residues long. Trimming cost V 4 bases and J 9 bases; bases outside gene matches: 11. Germline V lookup: CDR1 GTSNPN, CDR2 SVGIG (reference sequence). DNA for the CDR3: TGTGCCTGGATTCAAGACAGGGGCCCCTTGCCCCAGCATTTT. It specifies CAWIQDRGPLPQHF.

This clonotype has only a few counts. The chain recombines TRBV28 with TRBJ2-5; no clear D gene. The V end lost 3 bases, the J end lost 9 bases, and 17 bases lay between the germline ends. Germline values: CDR1 MDHEN, CDR2 SYDVKM. The CDR3 has 14 residues. CDR3 loop: CASSLYQKNSAQYF. CDR3 in DNA: TGTGCCAGCAGTTTGTACCAAAAAAACTCGGCCCAGTACTTC.

This clonotype has just a few counts. The rearrangement uses TRBV5-1 and TRBJ2-5; TRBD1 agrees at 11 bases. The end of the DNA aligns better with TRBJ2-7, so the J call may be wrong. This CDR3 has 15 residues. Germline V lookup: CDR1 SGHRS, CDR2 YFSETQ. CDR3 protein: CASSIGQGAIYEQYF. The CDR3 nucleotides are TGCGCCAGCAGCATAGGACAGGGGGCCATCTACGAGCAGTACTTC.

The sample holds a few counts of this clonotype. This sequence joins TRBV29-1 and TRBJ1-2; D may be TRBD1 (5 bases). This CDR3 contains 16 residues. Germline-derived CDR1 and CDR2 are SQVTM and ANQGSEA. V was pared by 3 bases and J by 5 bases, with 22 bases between. The CDR3 protein is CSVDKTGRDVGYGYTF. CDR3 sequence (DNA): TGCAGCGTTGATAAAACAGGTCGGGACGTGGGGTATGGCTACACCTTC.

This clonotype was found a few times. V is TRBV6-5 and J is TRBJ1-2, with 7 bases lining up with TRBD1. Germline CDR1 reads MNHEY; CDR2 reads SVGAGI. V was clipped by 9 bases and J by 4 bases; unmatched bases: 14. The length of the CDR3 is 15 residues. In nucleotides, the CDR3 is TGTGCCAGTTGCTTTGACAGGGAATTGAGCTATGGCTACACCTTC. Residues: CASCFDRELSYGYTF.

This clonotype was observed a few times. V is TRBV12-3 or TRBV12-4 and J is TRBJ2-3; 13 bases align to TRBD2. The CDR3 length is 14 residues. With 4 bases clipped from V and 9 bases from J, the junction kept 4 bases outside the gene matches. The CDR3 DNA sequence: TGTGCCAGCAGTTGGGGACTAGCGGGGCCCACGCAGTATTTT. Translation gives CASSWGLAGPTQYF.

In its sample, this clonotype was seen a few times. The rearrangement joins TRBV28 to TRBJ2-4; 10 bases agree with TRBD1. This CDR3 comprises 15 residues. The germline CDR1 and CDR2 sequences are MDHEN and SYDVKM. The ends lost 3 bases at V and 6 bases at J; junction bases unmatched: 5. The CDR3 region is CASSFDRGRVNIQYF. The CDR3 region has the DNA TGTGCCAGCAGTTTCGACAGGGGGCGAGTAAACATTCAGTACTTC. The entire variable domain, with the rest obtained from reference TRBV28 and TRBJ2-4, is as follows: DVKVTQSSRYLVKRTGEKVFLECVQDMDHENMFWYRQDPGLGLRLIYFSYDVKMKEKGDIPEGYSVSREKKERFSLILESASTNQTSMYLCASSFDRGRVNIQYFGAGTRLSVL.